These 27 T cell receptor beta chains came from one sample sequenced in a study of T cell changes during pregnancy in multiple sclerosis. Some clones are missing from TCRdb's copy, which holds only in-frame ones; the method was immunoSEQ multiplex PCR. The sample consists of 40,000 to 55,000 clones, 85% to 95% of them appearing once. The sequenced sample was CD4+ T cells from peripheral blood mononuclear cells, obtained in the second trimester of pregnancy. All receptors come from a female donor with multiple sclerosis, enrolled in a pregnancy study.

V gene TRBV6-5 combines with J gene TRBJ2-7; perhaps TRBD1 as D (6 bases). V lost 0 bases, J lost 0 bases, and 12 bases lay in between. The CDR3 totals 16 residues. Germline CDR1 is MNHEY and CDR2 is SVGAGI. In nucleotides, the CDR3 is TGTGCCAGCAGTTACTCGACAGGCGAAAGCTCCTACGAGCAGTACTTC. It specifies CASSYSTGESSYEQYF.

The rearrangement joins TRBV7-9 to TRBJ1-1; TRBD1 agrees at 7 bases. CDR3 size: 16 residues. Unmatched junction bases numbered 9, after V lost 0 bases and J lost 5 bases. Germline loops: CDR1 SEHNR, CDR2 FQNEAQ (reference sequence). The CDR3 DNA reads TGTGCCAGCAGCTTAGCCCGACAGGGAATGTGGACTGAAGCTTTCTTT. As protein: CASSLARQGMWTEAFF. Variable domain in full (rest from reference TRBV7-9 and TRBJ1-1): DTGVSQNPRHKITKRGQNVTFRCDPISEHNRLYWYRQTLGQGPEFLTYFQNEAQLEKSRLLSDRFSAERPKGSFSTLEIQRTEQGDSAMYLCASSLARQGMWTEAFFGQGTRLTVV.

The chain joins TRBV2 to TRBJ2-1, with unresolved D. CDR3 size: 12 residues. Per the germline V gene, CDR1 is SNHLY and CDR2 is FYNNEI. The V end lost 1 base, the J end lost 10 bases, and 8 bases lay between the germline ends. CDR3 region: CASSEVGGEQFF. CDR3 bases: TGTGCCAGCAGTGAAGTTGGCGGAGAGCAGTTCTTC.

This clone was detected only once. The chain combines TRBV29-1 with TRBJ1-2; 7 nucleotides line up with TRBD1. CDR3 length: 13 amino acids. V lost 2 bases and J lost 1; bases outside the gene matches: 1. From germline, CDR1 is SQVTM and CDR2 ANQGSEA. CDR3 protein: CSVERQGNYGYTF. DNA of the CDR3: TGCAGCGTTGAAAGACAGGGTAACTATGGCTACACCTTC.

V and J are TRBV6-1 and TRBJ1-2; 9 bases match TRBD1. This CDR3 is built from 15 residues. After removal of 5 bases from V and 4 bases from J, the junction contained 8 bases not matched to a gene. The germline V gene has CDR1 MNHNS and CDR2 SASEGT. CDR3 bases: TGTGCCAGCAGTCCAAGAATGGGACAGGGCTATGGCTACACCTTC. This sequence encodes CASSPRMGQGYGYTF.

The gene calls are TRBV6-5 and TRBJ2-1; 7 nucleotides agree with TRBD1. Per germline, CDR1 MNHEY and CDR2 SVGAGI. The V gene end was trimmed by 6 bases and the J gene end by 6 bases; junction bases not matched to a gene: 5. The CDR3 totals 13 residues. The CDR3: CASSPNRGNEQFF. For the CDR3, the DNA is TGTGCCAGCAGCCCAAACAGGGGCAATGAGCAGTTCTTC.

The CDR3 nucleotides are TGTGCCAGTAGTATTTTCTCAAGCGGGGCAGATACGCAGTATTTT. It yields the protein CASSIFSSGADTQYF. This chain connects TRBV19 to TRBJ2-3, with 7 bases that match TRBD2. Germline assignment: CDR1 LNHDA and CDR2 SQIVND (reference sequence). V was clipped by 3 bases and J by 4 bases; unmatched bases: 7. This CDR3 is built from 15 residues.

This chain connects TRBV27 to TRBJ2-3, with a possible D match to TRBD1 (6 bases). Germline V gene lookup returns CDR1 MNHEY and CDR2 SMNVEV (reference sequence). Trimming stripped 3 bases from V and 0 bases from J, with 10 bases between. The CDR3 runs to 15 residues. CDR3 DNA: TGTGCCAGCAGTTTCAACAGGGCTAGCACAGATACGCAGTATTTT. Protein: CASSFNRASTDTQYF.

The V call is TRBV19, the J call TRBJ1-4; D might be TRBD1 (6 bases). V was trimmed by 5 bases and J by 4 bases, leaving 14 bases between them. Germline V CDR1 and CDR2: LNHDA, SQIVND (reference sequence). The CDR3 runs 15 residues. The CDR3 DNA reads TGTGCCAGTAGTCTTGGGACACGACTTAATGAAAAACTGTTTTTT. Translated: CASSLGTRLNEKLFF. Supplemented by reference TRBV19 and TRBJ1-4, the full variable domain reads DGGITQSPKYLFRKEGQNVTLSCEQNLNHDAMYWYRQDPGQGLRLIYYSQIVNDFQKGDIAEGYSVSREKKESFPLTVTSAQKNPTAFYLCASSLGTRLNEKLFFGSGTQLSVL.

The chain joins TRBV11-2 to TRBJ2-1; a possible D gene is TRBD2 (6 bases). This CDR3 is built from 16 residues. Germline V gene lookup returns CDR1 SGHAT and CDR2 FQNNGV. Trimming took 1 base from V and 6 from J, leaving 16 bases between them. The CDR3 DNA sequence: TGTGCCAGCAGCTTAGGTGGGGGGAAGTCGCTCAATGAGCAGTTCTTC. Translation: CASSLGGGKSLNEQFF.

The gene calls are TRBV5-4 and TRBJ2-3; maybe TRBD2 (6 bases). Trimming removed 2 bases at V and 5 bases at J, with 15 bases between. CDR3 length: 15 residues. CDR1 is SGHNT, CDR2 YYREEE, per germline (reference sequence). The CDR3 sequence: CASSLPLISGDTQYF. The DNA for the CDR3 is TGTGCCAGCAGCTTACCGCTCATTAGCGGAGATACGCAGTATTTT.

The chain combines TRBV10-3 with TRBJ2-3, with TRBD1 as a possible D gene (5 bases). The CDR3 loop spans 15 amino acids. Per the germline V gene, CDR1 is ENHRY and CDR2 is SYGVKD. The V end was cut by 0 bases, the J end by 4 bases, with 11 bases between. CDR3 sequence reads: CAISESKGQADTQYF. DNA of the CDR3: TGTGCCATCAGTGAGTCGAAGGGGCAGGCAGATACGCAGTATTTT.

This clone appeared a single time. The chain couples TRBV18 to TRBJ1-6; 8 positions match TRBD1. CDR1 is KGHSH, CDR2 LQKENI, per germline. V trimming: 4 bases; J trimming: 13 bases; junction bases outside the gene matches: 12. This CDR3 comprises 15 residues. This CDR3 reads CASSLRTGGVGPLHF. The CDR3 coding sequence is TGTGCCAGCTCACTTCGTACAGGGGGGGTGGGTCCCCTCCACTTT.

This chain connects TRBV27 to TRBJ1-6; 12 nucleotides match TRBD1. The V segment lost 7 bases and the J segment 7 bases; nucleotides outside the gene matches: 8. This CDR3 is built from 16 residues. Germline V gives CDR1 MNHEY, CDR2 SMNVEV (reference sequence). The CDR3 DNA sequence: TGTGCCAGCAAGGGACAGGGGGCTCTCCCCAATTCACCCCTCCACTTT. It encodes CASKGQGALPNSPLHF.

This rearrangement joins TRBV7-2 to TRBJ1-4, with 10 positions matching TRBD1. Trimming cost V 4 bases and J 5 bases; bases outside gene matches: 4. Germline CDR1 SGHTA, CDR2 FQGNSA. This CDR3 spans 15 amino acids. The CDR3 coding sequence is TGTGCCAGCAGCTCCCGGACAGGGGGGAATGAAAAACTGTTTTTT. Protein sequence: CASSSRTGGNEKLFF.

The chain recombines TRBV19 with TRBJ2-2, with a weak D call TRBD1 (6 bases). This CDR3 has 16 amino acids. Germline V gene data show CDR1 as LNHDA and CDR2 as SQIVND (reference sequence). The V gene lost 6 bases and the J gene lost 2 bases, with 16 bases spanning the gap. The chain's CDR3 is CASSKGSGANTGELFF. The CDR3 nucleotides are TGTGCCAGTAGCAAAGGTTCAGGGGCAAACACCGGGGAGCTGTTTTTT.

The chain uses TRBV7-9 and TRBJ1-1; TRBD1 might be the D (6 bases). Trimming took off 0 bases at V and 3 bases at J, with 8 bases between the two ends. The germline V gene encodes CDR1 SEHNR and CDR2 FQNEAQ (reference sequence). The CDR3 spans 14 residues. The CDR3 sequence is CASSLAQGHTEAFF. The CDR3 DNA sequence: TGTGCCAGCAGCTTAGCGCAGGGGCACACTGAAGCTTTCTTT.

The chain uses TRBV5-1 and TRBJ1-3; D gene uncertain. CDR1 is SGHRS, CDR2 YFSETQ, per germline. V shed 2 bases and J shed 2 bases, with 11 bases lying between them. This CDR3 contains 15 residues. CDR3 nucleotides: TGCGCCAGCAGCTTCCTCGGGAGCACTGGAAACACCATATATTTT. The encoded protein is CASSFLGSTGNTIYF.

This chain links TRBV28 with TRBJ1-2, with unresolved D. The CDR3 length is 12 residues. Looked up from germline, CDR1 is MDHEN and CDR2 is SYDVKM. Trimming removed 11 bases at V and 3 bases at J, with 13 bases between. CDR3 DNA sequence: TGTGCCCCCGCGGGTGTAGACTATGGCTACACCTTC. It specifies CAPAGVDYGYTF.

The chain has TRBV6-1 and TRBJ1-3; D not resolved. The CDR3 loop spans 14 amino acids. Looked up from germline, CDR1 is MNHNS and CDR2 is SASEGT. V dropped 5 bases and J dropped 2 bases, with 10 bases sitting between them. The CDR3 nucleotides are TGTGCCAGCAGTCCCGGGTTACCTGGAAACACCATATATTTT. Translation gives CASSPGLPGNTIYF.

The genes are TRBV2 and TRBJ1-1; unclear D gene. Per the germline V gene, CDR1 is SNHLY and CDR2 is FYNNEI. Trimming shortened V by 2 bases and J by 3 bases, and 7 bases separated the two germline ends. The CDR3 has 13 amino acids. The CDR3 sequence: CASSEQRDTEAFF. CDR3 sequence (DNA): TGTGCCAGCAGTGAACAACGGGACACTGAAGCTTTCTTT. The whole variable domain, remainder taken from reference TRBV2 and TRBJ1-1, is EPEVTQTPSHQVTQMGQEVILRCVPISNHLYFYWYRQILGQKVEFLVSFYNNEISEKSEIFDDQFSVERPDGSNFTLKIRSTKLEDSAMYFCASSEQRDTEAFFGQGTRLTVV.

V is TRBV15 and J is TRBJ2-1, with D possibly matching TRBD2 (6 bases). V shed 2 bases and J shed 4 bases, with 15 bases lying between them. Germline CDR1 reads LNHNV; CDR2 reads YYDKDF (reference sequence). The CDR3 is 16 amino acids. CDR3: CATSRSPNGLYNEQFF. The CDR3 coding sequence is TGTGCCACCAGCAGAAGTCCCAACGGACTATACAATGAGCAGTTCTTC.

V and J are TRBV7-9 and TRBJ1-2; D ambiguous. Germline CDR1 SEHNR, CDR2 FQNEAQ (reference sequence). V shed 2 bases and J shed 3 bases, with 13 bases lying between them. CDR3 length: 15 amino acids. This CDR3 reads CASSLKLDKYYGYTF. The CDR3 DNA sequence: TGTGCCAGCAGCTTAAAACTCGACAAATACTATGGCTACACCTTC.

This clone showed up just once. The chain has TRBV4-2 and TRBJ2-7; D possibly corresponds to TRBD2 (6 bases). This CDR3 spans 14 amino acids. Germline assignment: CDR1 LGHNA and CDR2 YNFKEQ. Trimming removed 1 base at V and 3 bases at J, with 10 bases between. The CDR3 here is CASSQGIGGYEQYF. The CDR3 bases are TGTGCCAGCAGCCAAGGAATCGGGGGCTACGAGCAGTACTTC.

There are a few counts of this clone. The V and J genes are TRBV7-2 and TRBJ2-7, with 13 bases aligning to TRBD2. This CDR3 has 17 amino acids. Germline V gene data show CDR1 as SGHTA and CDR2 as FQGNSA. The trim removed 0 bases at V and 7 bases at J, leaving 9 bases unmatched. The CDR3 spells CASSLARGTSGTREQYF. The CDR3 nucleotides read TGTGCCAGCAGCTTAGCGAGGGGGACTAGCGGGACGAGGGAGCAGTACTTC.

A single count supports this clone. J is TRBJ2-7 and V is TRBV13; perhaps TRBD1 as D (5 bases). The V end was cut by 5 bases, the J end by 4 bases, with 12 bases between. Germline CDR1 PRHDT, CDR2 FYEKMQ (reference sequence). The CDR3 loop spans 13 amino acids. The CDR3 bases are TGTGCCAGCAGCCCACAGGTCCGGTACGAGCAGTACTTC. Translating gives CASSPQVRYEQYF.

The V gene is TRBV5-4, the J gene TRBJ2-7; D is uncertain. Trimming took off 4 bases at V and 2 bases at J, with 13 bases between the two ends. The CDR3 totals 14 residues. Per germline, CDR1 SGHNT and CDR2 YYREEE (reference sequence). This chain's CDR3 is CASSLVTETYEQYF. The CDR3 nucleotides read TGTGCCAGCAGCCTAGTGACCGAGACCTACGAGCAGTACTTC.